The 18 T cell receptor beta chains presented below share a single source sample, sequenced in a study of OX40 agonist ivuxolimab in advanced cancers. The repertoire was sequenced with immunoSEQ multiplex PCR; TCRdb's copy has only in-frame clones and lacks some. Of about 62,000 clones listed, 75% to 85% are singletons. The specimen comprised CD4+ or CD8+ T cells sorted from blood, sampled in a trial of the OX40 agonist ivuxolimab. All receptors derive from an adult with an advanced solid tumor such as melanoma, head and neck, liver or kidney cancer.

V usage is TRBV23-1 and J usage is TRBJ2-1, with D possibly matching TRBD2 (6 bases). TRBV23-1 is an open reading frame whose function is uncertain. V was trimmed by 7 bases and J by 9 bases, leaving 13 bases between them. This CDR3 is 12 amino acids long. The CDR3 DNA reads TGCGCCAGCACCCTCAAGGGAGGTGAGCAGTTCTTC. This sequence encodes CASTLKGGEQFF.

The chain combines TRBV6-5 with TRBJ1-1, with unresolved D. This CDR3 contains 14 residues. CDR1 is MNHEY and CDR2 is SVGAGI in the germline V gene. The ends were cut back, 5 bases at V and 1 base at J, with 11 bases in the middle. This chain's CDR3 is CASSSPGANTEAFF. The CDR3 region has the DNA TGTGCCAGCAGTAGCCCAGGAGCGAACACTGAAGCTTTCTTT.

This clone was observed a single time. The germline gene is not matched at one end of the junction; a read error may be the cause. The rearrangement uses TRBV25-1 and TRBJ1-1, with TRBD1 identical over 8 bases. The CDR3 has 14 residues. Germline values: CDR1 MGHDK, CDR2 SYGVNS. CDR3 in DNA: TGTGCCAGCAGCCGGACAGGGAGGAACGCTGAAGCTTTCTTT. Translating gives CASSRTGRNAEAFF. Full variable domain (missing parts from reference TRBV25-1 and TRBJ1-1): EADIYQTPRYLVIGTGKKITLECSQTMGHDKMYWYQQDPGMELHLIHYSYGVNSTEKGDLSSESTVSRIRTEHFPLTLESARPSHTSQYLCASSRTGRNAEAFFGQGTRLTVV.

The chain combines TRBV4-1 with TRBJ1-5; 8 bases align to TRBD1. Germline values: CDR1 MGHRA, CDR2 YSYEKL. V shed 1 base, J shed 3 bases, and the junction held 8 bases outside the gene matches. The CDR3 runs 17 residues. CDR3 coding DNA: TGCGCCAGCAGCCAAGGCCCCGGGGACAGGATCAATCAGCCCCAGCATTTT. Amino acid sequence: CASSQGPGDRINQPQHF.

This chain links TRBV14 with TRBJ1-2, with 12 bases matching TRBD1. The CDR3 sequence is 15 residues long. Germline V gives CDR1 SGHDN, CDR2 FVKESK. V shed 6 bases and J 7 bases; nucleotides not matched to a gene: 9. For the CDR3, the DNA is TGTGCCAGCAGTACCGGGACAGGGGGCGCGAGTGGCTACACCTTC. This translates into CASSTGTGGASGYTF. The full variable domain, in which reference TRBV14 and TRBJ1-2 provide the parts outside the CDR3, is EAGVTQFPSHSVIEKGQTVTLRCDPISGHDNLYWYRRVMGKEIKFLLHFVKESKQDESGMPNNRFLAERTGGTYSTLKVQPAELEDSGVYFCASSTGTGGASGYTFGSGTRLTVV.

This clone has a single count. The rearrangement links TRBV18 to TRBJ1-2; D gene ambiguous. The CDR3 totals 11 residues. The V end was cut by 3 bases, the J end by 4 bases, with 3 bases between. Germline CDR1 KGHSH, CDR2 LQKENI. CDR3: CASSPGYGYTF. The CDR3 DNA reads as TGTGCCAGCTCACCGGGCTATGGCTACACCTTC.

The chain is built from TRBV7-9 and TRBJ2-5; 14 nucleotides align to TRBD2. V gave up 3 bases and J gave up 3 bases; unmatched junction bases: 3. The CDR3 extends over 16 amino acids. Germline V CDR1 and CDR2: SEHNR, FQNEAQ (reference sequence). CDR3 nucleotides: TGTGCCAGCAGCTTGGGGACTAGCGGGAGAGAAGAGACCCAGTACTTC. Translation: CASSLGTSGREETQYF.

As for this clone: This specimen includes other DNA sequences encoding the same CDR3. The rearrangement joins TRBV7-2 to TRBJ1-1, with a tentative D call TRBD1 (5 bases). The CDR3 is made up of 13 amino acids. Germline values: CDR1 SGHTA, CDR2 FQGNSA. Between the trimmed V and J ends, which lost 3 bases and 1 base, there was a span of 6 bases. Written as DNA, the CDR3 is TGTGCCAGCAGCTTTGGGGGGAACACTGAAGCTTTCTTT. This sequence encodes CASSFGGNTEAFF. The full variable domain, in which reference TRBV7-2 and TRBJ1-1 provide the parts outside the CDR3, is GAGVSQSPSNKVTEKGKDVELRCDPISGHTALYWYRQSLGQGLEFLIYFQGNSAPDKSGLPSDRFSAERTGGSVSTLTIQRTQQEDSAVYLCASSFGGNTEAFFGQGTRLTVV.

V gene TRBV6-1 combines with J gene TRBJ1-4; D not resolved. Trimming took off 4 bases at V and 0 bases at J, with 12 bases between the two ends. In germline, CDR1 is MNHNS, CDR2 SASEGT. CDR3 length: 16 amino acids. CDR3 loop: CASSVLAPATNEKLFF. CDR3 sequence (DNA): TGTGCCAGCAGTGTACTTGCCCCTGCAACTAATGAAAAACTGTTTTTT.

A few counts support this clone. This chain joins TRBV7-8 and TRBJ2-7, with 9 bases aligning to TRBD2. Germline CDR1 reads SGHVS; CDR2 reads FQNEAQ. Trimming took 5 bases from V and 9 from J; bases not matched to a gene: 26. This CDR3 contains 19 residues. As DNA, the CDR3 is TGTGCCAGCAGCCCACTGCGTGGTGGACTAGCGATTTCAATGGCTGGGCAGTACTTC. It encodes CASSPLRGGLAISMAGQYF.

The rearrangement uses TRBV27 and TRBJ1-5, with a tentative D call TRBD1 (6 bases). The CDR3 has 14 amino acids. Deletions cut 9 bases from V and 1 base from J, with 13 bases between. CDR1 is MNHEY and CDR2 is SMNVEV in the germline V gene (reference sequence). CDR3: CASGGARSNQPQHF. The CDR3 bases are TGTGCCAGTGGGGGGGCAAGGAGCAATCAGCCCCAGCATTTT.

This clone was detected only a few times. The chain uses TRBV19 and TRBJ2-1, with D unresolved. The CDR3 extends over 15 amino acids. CDR1 LNHDA and CDR2 SQIVND come from the germline V gene (reference sequence). Deletions cut 5 bases from V and 1 base from J, with 12 bases between. In DNA, the CDR3 is TGTGCCAGTAGTCTCACTACGATTTCCTACAATGAGCAGTTCTTC. Translated, it gives CASSLTTISYNEQFF. The variable domain in full, with the rest retrieved from reference TRBV19 and TRBJ2-1, is DGGITQSPKYLFRKEGQNVTLSCEQNLNHDAMYWYRQDPGQGLRLIYYSQIVNDFQKGDIAEGYSVSREKKESFPLTVTSAQKNPTAFYLCASSLTTISYNEQFFGPGTRLTVL.

V is TRBV18 and J is TRBJ1-2; D may be TRBD1 (6 bases). The CDR3 length is 15 residues. V was clipped by 2 bases and J by 1 base, with 11 bases between them. From germline, CDR1 is KGHSH and CDR2 LQKENI. CDR3 protein: CASSPTGTNNYGYTF. In DNA form, the CDR3 reads TGTGCCAGCTCACCAACCGGGACAAATAACTATGGCTACACCTTC.

The J gene is TRBJ2-3, the V gene TRBV7-9; D call uncertain. CDR3 length equals 14 residues. Germline V gene sequence: CDR1 SEHNR, CDR2 FQNEAQ (reference sequence). Between the trimmed V and J ends, which lost 6 bases and 3 bases, there was a span of 13 bases. Written as DNA, the CDR3 is TGTGCCAGCAGACCAGACGGATGGACAGATACGCAGTATTTT. It specifies CASRPDGWTDTQYF.

This sequence joins TRBV7-2 and TRBJ1-5, with 9 bases fitting TRBD1. CDR1 is SGHTA, CDR2 FQGNSA, per germline. The CDR3 runs 18 residues. The J segment lost 0 bases and the V segment lost 5 bases, leaving 11 bases of the junction unmatched. The CDR3 DNA is TGTGCCAGCAGCCTTGGACAGGGGAAAACTATTAGCAATCAGCCCCAGCATTTT. Protein: CASSLGQGKTISNQPQHF.

This clone has only one observation. The chain carries TRBV6-4 and TRBJ2-3; a possible D gene is TRBD1 (6 bases). V was shortened by 4 bases and J by 3 bases, with 8 bases between the two germline ends. CDR1 and CDR2 (germline): MRHNA, SNTAGT. This CDR3 comprises 13 residues. CDR3 DNA: TGTGCCAGCAGTGTTACAGGGACAGATACGCAGTATTTT. This sequence encodes CASSVTGTDTQYF.

V gene TRBV28 combines with J gene TRBJ2-3; 8 bases match TRBD1. With 6 bases clipped from V and 9 bases from J, the junction kept 17 bases outside the gene matches. Germline assignment: CDR1 MDHEN and CDR2 SYDVKM. CDR3 length: 16 residues. For the CDR3, the DNA is TGTGCCAGCAGCCCAACCGGGACAGGTTTTGCGGTCACGCAGTATTTT. Amino acid sequence: CASSPTGTGFAVTQYF.

The chain carries TRBV27 and TRBJ1-3; D is unclear. The germline gives CDR1 MNHEY, CDR2 SMNVEV (reference sequence). V dropped 7 bases and J dropped 0 bases, with 4 bases sitting between them. The CDR3 has 12 amino acids. CDR3 protein: CASISSGNTIYF. The CDR3, as DNA: TGTGCCAGCATTTCCTCTGGAAACACCATATATTTT.